This paragraph reports one TCR beta chain. The record originates from a study of control samples from healthy donors and cancer patients. V was trimmed by 4 bases and J by 3 bases, leaving 15 bases between them. This CDR3 has 15 residues. Germline V lookup: CDR1 LGHNT, CDR2 FRNRAP. Here immunoSEQ multiplex PCR was the method, and the copy in TCRdb shows in-frame clones only, minus some. The sample consists of 90,000 to 110,000 clones, approximately 90% of them appearing once. This clonotype was sampled from a woman aged 45-65 years in good health. The chain is built from TRBV12-5 and TRBJ1-1; D remains ambiguous. The sample consisted of blood. The CDR3 bases are TGTGCTAGTGGTTCCACCCGGGGTCACGACACTGAAGCTTTCTTT. It specifies CASGSTRGHDTEAFF. Complete variable domain (other parts from reference TRBV12-5 and TRBJ1-1): DARVTQTPRHKVTEMGQEVTMRCQPILGHNTVFWYRQTMMQGLELLAYFRNRAPLDDSGMPKDRFSAEMPDATLATLKIQPSEPRDSAVYFCASGSTRGHDTEAFFGQGTRLTVV.